The TCR beta chain under discussion was sequenced for a study of T cells in Graves' hyperthyroidism and ophthalmopathy. Note on this clonotype: The antigen remains undetermined.

CDR1 and CDR2 (germline): KGHDR, SFDVKD. The V end was cut by 3 bases, the J end by 9 bases, with 19 bases between. The CDR3 sequence is 15 residues long. TCR beta CDR3 regions were amplified from RNA transcripts. The primer set for the first-round RT-PCR of the TCR CDR3 was HTBI. MiXCR, applied by TCRdb to the multiplex PCR reads, yields one record per CDR3 protein. The sample records 640,000 or so distinct CDR3 sequences, approximately 14% being singletons. Whole-study results and caveats: The model made its ophthalmopathy prediction, and onset followed a median approximately 7 months later.

This chain links TRBV24-1 with TRBJ1-2; maybe TRBD1 (5 bases). The sequence was obtained from a woman in her thirties or forties with Graves' ophthalmopathy. Sequencing input: blood. As DNA, the CDR3 is TGTGCCACCAGTGATCCCGGGACGCCAGGTTTGAGCTACACCTTC. As protein: CATSDPGTPGLSYTF.